Below, 6 T cell receptor beta chains from the same sample are listed, as sequenced in a study of Graves' ophthalmopathy and Graves' hyperthyroidism. As the template, RNA transcripts were used to amplify TCR beta CDR3 regions. HTBI primers were employed in first-round RT-PCR, then a second-round multiplex PCR followed. TCRdb ran MiXCR on the multiplex PCR reads and lists one entry per CDR3 protein. The sample consists of about 740,000 distinct CDR3 sequences, approximately 40% of them appearing once. The source material was peripheral blood. The receptors come from an adult man with Graves' ophthalmopathy.

The V call is TRBV25-1, the J call TRBJ2-2; TRBD2 matches 9 bases. CDR3 length equals 16 residues. J lost 6 bases, V lost 6 bases, and 11 bases had no gene match. The germline V gene has CDR1 MGHDK and CDR2 SYGVNS. This CDR3 reads CASSALAGRESGELFF. The CDR3 DNA is TGTGCCAGCAGCGCCCTAGCGGGACGGGAATCCGGGGAGCTGTTTTTT.

The rearrangement joins TRBV9 to TRBJ1-1; TRBD1 might be the D (6 bases). V was pared by 2 bases and J by 1 base, with 12 bases between. CDR3 length: 15 residues. Germline assignment: CDR1 SGDLS and CDR2 YYNGEE. Here the CDR3 reads CASSVGAGGNTEAFF. DNA of the CDR3: TGTGCCAGCAGCGTGGGGGCGGGCGGGAACACTGAAGCTTTCTTT.

This clonotype was counted between two and nine times. This chain joins TRBV20-1 and TRBJ2-7; 7 bases match TRBD1. Germline CDR1 is DFQATT and CDR2 is SNEGSKA (reference sequence). Trimming at V came to 5 bases and at J to 3 bases, leaving 4 bases not matched to a gene. This CDR3 has 12 residues. The CDR3 protein is CSADPGGYEQYF. In nucleotides, the CDR3 is TGCAGTGCTGATCCAGGGGGCTACGAGCAGTACTTC.

The chain employs TRBV15 and TRBJ1-2; D is ambiguous. The CDR3 is 13 amino acids. With 1 base removed from V and 8 bases from J, the gap between germline ends came to 11 bases. CDR1 is LNHNV and CDR2 is YYDKDF in the germline V gene (reference sequence). CDR3 loop: CATSRAHTQGYTF. In nucleotides, the CDR3 is TGTGCCACCAGCAGAGCTCACACCCAGGGCTACACCTTC. The complete variable domain, with remaining parts taken from reference TRBV15 and TRBJ1-2, reads DAMVIQNPRYQVTQFGKPVTLSCSQTLNHNVMYWYQQKSSQAPKLLFHYYDKDFNNEADTPDNFQSRRPNTSFCFLDIRSPGLGDTAMYLCATSRAHTQGYTFGSGTRLTVV.

The V gene is TRBV29-1, the J gene TRBJ2-3; D not certain. Germline V gives CDR1 SQVTM, CDR2 ANQGSEA. CDR3 size: 9 residues. Deletions cut 0 bases from V and 12 bases from J, with 4 bases between. CDR3 nucleotides: TGCAGCGTTGAAGACAGCCAGTATTTT. Translated, it gives CSVEDSQYF.

This chain connects TRBV4-3 to TRBJ1-4; no reliable D call. The CDR3 has 11 residues. Germline V lookup: CDR1 LGHNA, CDR2 YSLEER. V was pared by 9 bases and J by 8 bases, with 10 bases between. The CDR3 bases are TGCGCCAGTAGGCGCTTGGAAAAACTGTTTTTT. Its translation is CASRRLEKLFF.